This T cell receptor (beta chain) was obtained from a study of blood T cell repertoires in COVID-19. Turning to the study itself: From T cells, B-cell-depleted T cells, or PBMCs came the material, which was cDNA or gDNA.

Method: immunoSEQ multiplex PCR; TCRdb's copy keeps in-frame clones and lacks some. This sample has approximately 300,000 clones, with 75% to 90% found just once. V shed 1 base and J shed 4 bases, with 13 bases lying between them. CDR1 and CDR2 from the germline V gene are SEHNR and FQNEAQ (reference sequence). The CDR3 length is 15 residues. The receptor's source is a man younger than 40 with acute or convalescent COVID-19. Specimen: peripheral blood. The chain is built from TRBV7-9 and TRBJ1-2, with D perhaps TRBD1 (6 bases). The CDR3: CASSLGQASPYGYTF. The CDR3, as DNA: TGTGCCAGCAGCTTAGGACAGGCCTCCCCCTATGGCTACACCTTC.